This TCR beta chain is drawn from a study of T cells in Graves' hyperthyroidism and ophthalmopathy. Study-wide background: Peripheral blood was drawn at first diagnosis, prior to all treatment.

Comments on this clonotype: As yet, its antigen is unknown.

From RNA transcripts, TCR beta CDR3 regions were amplified. HTBI primers were employed in a first-round RT-PCR of the TCR CDR3. In TCRdb, the multiplex PCR reads were re-called with MiXCR into one record per CDR3 protein. Of under 650,000 distinct CDR3 sequences in the sample, around 15% were seen once. The V end was cut by 6 bases, the J end by 3 bases, with 20 bases between. The CDR3 is 15 amino acids. Germline V gene data show CDR1 as DFQATT and CDR2 as SNEGSKA (reference sequence). The authors took PBMCs from 10 ml fresh peripheral blood. Study outcomes and limitations: Model-based prediction identified ophthalmopathy a median around seven months prior to its onset. Blood shared most expanded thyroid clonotypes above 0.001.

This sequence was found in a woman in her 30s with Graves' hyperthyroidism. The V and J genes are TRBV20-1 and TRBJ2-5, with D perhaps TRBD1 (5 bases). The sequenced sample consisted of blood. CDR3: CSASLREGIKETQYF. The CDR3 DNA reads as TGCAGTGCATCGCTCAGGGAAGGGATCAAAGAGACCCAGTACTTC.